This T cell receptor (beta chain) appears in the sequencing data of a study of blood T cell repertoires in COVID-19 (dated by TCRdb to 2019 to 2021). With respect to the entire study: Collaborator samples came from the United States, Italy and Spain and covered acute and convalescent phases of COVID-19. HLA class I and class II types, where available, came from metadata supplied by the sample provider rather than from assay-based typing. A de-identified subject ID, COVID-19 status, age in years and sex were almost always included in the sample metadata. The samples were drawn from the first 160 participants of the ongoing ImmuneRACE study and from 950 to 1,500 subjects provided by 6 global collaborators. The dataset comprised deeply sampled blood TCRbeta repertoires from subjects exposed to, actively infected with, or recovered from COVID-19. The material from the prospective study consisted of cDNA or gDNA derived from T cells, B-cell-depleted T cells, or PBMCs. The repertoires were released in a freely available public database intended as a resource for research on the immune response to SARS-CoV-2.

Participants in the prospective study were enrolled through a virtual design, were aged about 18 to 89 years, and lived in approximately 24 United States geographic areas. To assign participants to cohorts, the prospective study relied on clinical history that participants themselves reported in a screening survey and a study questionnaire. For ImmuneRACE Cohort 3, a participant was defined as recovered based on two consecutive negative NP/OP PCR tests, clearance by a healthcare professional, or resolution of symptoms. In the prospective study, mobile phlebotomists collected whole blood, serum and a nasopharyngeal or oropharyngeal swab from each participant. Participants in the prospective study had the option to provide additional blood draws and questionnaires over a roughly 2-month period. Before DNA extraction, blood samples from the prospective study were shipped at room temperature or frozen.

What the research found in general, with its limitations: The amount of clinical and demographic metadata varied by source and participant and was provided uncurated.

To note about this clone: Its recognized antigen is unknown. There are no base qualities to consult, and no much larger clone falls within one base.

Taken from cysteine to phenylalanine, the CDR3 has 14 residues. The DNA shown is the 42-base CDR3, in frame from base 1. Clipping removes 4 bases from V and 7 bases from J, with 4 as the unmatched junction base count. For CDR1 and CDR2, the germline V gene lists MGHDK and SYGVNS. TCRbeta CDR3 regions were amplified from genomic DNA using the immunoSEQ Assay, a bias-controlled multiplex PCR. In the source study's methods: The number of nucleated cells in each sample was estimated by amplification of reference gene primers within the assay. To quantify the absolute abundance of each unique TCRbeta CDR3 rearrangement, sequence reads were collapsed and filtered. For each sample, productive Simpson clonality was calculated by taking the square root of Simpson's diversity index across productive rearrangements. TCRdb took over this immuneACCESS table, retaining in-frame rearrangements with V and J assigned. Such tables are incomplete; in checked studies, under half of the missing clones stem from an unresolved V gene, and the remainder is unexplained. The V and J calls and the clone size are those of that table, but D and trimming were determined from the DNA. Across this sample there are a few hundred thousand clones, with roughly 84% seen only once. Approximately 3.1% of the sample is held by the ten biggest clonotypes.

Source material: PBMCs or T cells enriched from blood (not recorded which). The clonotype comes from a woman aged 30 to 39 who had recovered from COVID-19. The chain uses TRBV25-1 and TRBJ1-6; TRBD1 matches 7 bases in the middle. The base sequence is TGTGCCAGCAGTGGATCAGGGGGAAATTCACCCCTCCACTTT. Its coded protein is CASSGSGGNSPLHF.